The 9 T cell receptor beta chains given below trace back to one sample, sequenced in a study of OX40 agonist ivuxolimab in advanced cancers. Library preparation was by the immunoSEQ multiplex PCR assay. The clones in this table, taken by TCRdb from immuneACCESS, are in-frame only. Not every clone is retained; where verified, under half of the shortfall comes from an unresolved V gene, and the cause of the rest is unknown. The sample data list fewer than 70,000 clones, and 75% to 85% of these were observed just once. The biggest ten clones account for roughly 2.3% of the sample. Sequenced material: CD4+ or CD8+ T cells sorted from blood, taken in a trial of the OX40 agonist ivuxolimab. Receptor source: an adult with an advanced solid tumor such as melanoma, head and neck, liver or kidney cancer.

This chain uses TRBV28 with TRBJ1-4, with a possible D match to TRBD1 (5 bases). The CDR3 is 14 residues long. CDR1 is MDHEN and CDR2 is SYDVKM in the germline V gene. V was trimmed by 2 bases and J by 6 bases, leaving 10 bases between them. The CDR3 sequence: CASSLEGYHEKLFF. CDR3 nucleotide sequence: TGTGCCAGCAGTTTAGAGGGGTACCATGAAAAACTGTTTTTT.

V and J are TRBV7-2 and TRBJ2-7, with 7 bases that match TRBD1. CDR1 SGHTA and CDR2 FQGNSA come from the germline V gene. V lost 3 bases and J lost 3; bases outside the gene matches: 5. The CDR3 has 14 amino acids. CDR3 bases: TGTGCCAGCAGCTTCTGGGCAGGGGGCTACGAGCAGTACTTC. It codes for CASSFWAGGYEQYF.

The CDR3 region has the DNA TGCGCCAGCAGCCAAGATTTCAGGACAGCCGACTCCAATAATGAAAAACTGTTTTTT. Amino acid sequence: CASSQDFRTADSNNEKLFF. The chain uses TRBV4-3 and TRBJ1-4; D perhaps matches TRBD1 (6 bases). Trimming took 0 bases from V and 4 from J, leaving 21 bases between them. This CDR3 has 19 amino acids. Germline V gene data show CDR1 as LGHNA and CDR2 as YSLEER.

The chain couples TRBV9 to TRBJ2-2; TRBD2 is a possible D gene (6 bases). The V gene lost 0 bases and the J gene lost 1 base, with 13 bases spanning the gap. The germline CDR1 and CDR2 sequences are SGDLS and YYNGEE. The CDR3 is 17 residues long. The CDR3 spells CASSVVAVPLNTGELFF. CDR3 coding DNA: TGTGCCAGCAGCGTAGTAGCGGTTCCCTTGAACACCGGGGAGCTGTTTTTT.

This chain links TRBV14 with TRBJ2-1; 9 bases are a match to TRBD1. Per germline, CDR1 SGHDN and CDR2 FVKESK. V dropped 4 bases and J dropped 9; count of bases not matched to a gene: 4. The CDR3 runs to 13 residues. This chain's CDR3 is CASSPPDRGEQFF. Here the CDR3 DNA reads TGTGCCAGCAGCCCTCCGGACAGGGGTGAGCAGTTCTTC.

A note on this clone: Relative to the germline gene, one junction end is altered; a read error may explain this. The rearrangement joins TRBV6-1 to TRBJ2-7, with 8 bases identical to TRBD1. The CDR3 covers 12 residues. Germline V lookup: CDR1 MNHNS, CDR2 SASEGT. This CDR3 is CASTGQAYEQYF. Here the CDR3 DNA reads TGTGCTAGCACGGGACAGGCCTACGAGCAGTACTTC.

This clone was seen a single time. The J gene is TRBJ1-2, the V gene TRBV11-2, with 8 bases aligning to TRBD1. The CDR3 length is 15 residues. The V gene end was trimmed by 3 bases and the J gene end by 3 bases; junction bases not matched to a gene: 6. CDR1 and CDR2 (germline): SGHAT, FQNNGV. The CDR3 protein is CASSLGGQADYGYTF. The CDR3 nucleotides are TGTGCCAGCAGCTTGGGGGGACAGGCGGACTATGGCTACACCTTC.

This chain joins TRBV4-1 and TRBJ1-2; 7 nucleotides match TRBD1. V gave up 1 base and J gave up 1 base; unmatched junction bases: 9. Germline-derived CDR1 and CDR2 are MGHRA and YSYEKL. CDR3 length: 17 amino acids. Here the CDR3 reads CASSQAPTGFGNYGYTF. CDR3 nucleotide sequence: TGCGCCAGCAGCCAAGCCCCGACAGGGTTTGGTAACTATGGCTACACCTTC.

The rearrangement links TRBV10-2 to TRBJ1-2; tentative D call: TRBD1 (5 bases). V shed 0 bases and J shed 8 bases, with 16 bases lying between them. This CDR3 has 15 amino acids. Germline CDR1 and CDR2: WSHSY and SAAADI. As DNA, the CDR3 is TGCGCCAGCAGTGAGTCGATCCCGGGGCATGGGGGCTACACCTTC. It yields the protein CASSESIPGHGGYTF.